These T cell receptor beta chains were read from a single sample in a study of blood T cells in healthy people across ages. TCRdb independently ran MiXCR on the 5' RACE reads; one entry per CDR3 protein. The data show hundreds of thousands of distinct CDR3 sequences, over 40% seen once. Specimen: blood. The source of these receptors is a woman at least 80 years old in good health. CDR3s include the opening cysteine and the closing phenylalanine or tryptophan. The order of the fields is D gene, clone size, V gene, J gene, CDR3 DNA, CDR3 protein. D genes are given only for firm matches. Size values are once, few and many counts, or a class for expanded clones, and some rows have none.

D gene: -
clone size: many
V gene: TRBV12-3/TRBV12-4
J gene: TRBJ1-2
CDR3 DNA: TGTGCCAGCAGTTTGGGGGGCAGAAGCTATGGCTACACCTTC
CDR3 protein: CASSLGGRSYGYTF

D gene: TRBD2
clone size: few
V gene: TRBV12-3/TRBV12-4
J gene: TRBJ2-1
CDR3 DNA: TGTGCCAGCAGTTTAATAGTATCATCGTGGCTAGCGGTGCCCAATGAGCAGTTCTTC
CDR3 protein: CASSLIVSSWLAVPNEQFF

D gene: -
clone size: -
V gene: TRBV25-1
J gene: TRBJ2-3
CDR3 DNA: TGTGCCAGCAGTGACCTTGGCAACACAGATACGCAGTATTTT
CDR3 protein: CASSDLGNTDTQYF

D gene: TRBD2
clone size: -
V gene: TRBV4-1
J gene: TRBJ2-1
CDR3 DNA: TGCGCCAGCAACCAATTGGTTCGAGCGGGAGGTGGTAATGAGCAGTTCTTC
CDR3 protein: CASNQLVRAGGGNEQFF

D gene: -
clone size: -
V gene: TRBV7-8
J gene: TRBJ2-5
CDR3 DNA: TGTGCCAGCAGCGTAGTATCGACAGATTCGTACCAAGAGACCCAGTACTTC
CDR3 protein: CASSVVSTDSYQETQYF

D gene: TRBD2
clone size: -
V gene: TRBV5-1
J gene: TRBJ2-1
CDR3 DNA: TGCGCCAGCAGCACCGGGACTAGAACCTACAATGAGCAGTTCTTC
CDR3 protein: CASSTGTRTYNEQFF

D gene: TRBD2
clone size: many
V gene: TRBV5-1
J gene: TRBJ2-3
CDR3 DNA: TGCGCCAGCAGCTCGCGAGGGACTAGCGGTACAGATACGCAGTATTTT
CDR3 protein: CASSSRGTSGTDTQYF

D gene: -
clone size: -
V gene: TRBV29-1
J gene: TRBJ2-2
CDR3 DNA: TGCAGCGGCAGGGCTACTCTGAACACCGGGGAGCTGTTTTTT
CDR3 protein: CSGRATLNTGELFF

D gene: -
clone size: -
V gene: TRBV14
J gene: TRBJ2-5
CDR3 DNA: TGTGCCAGCAGCCAAACAACTGAGCAGTACTTC
CDR3 protein: CASSQTTEQYF

D gene: -
clone size: -
V gene: TRBV6-6
J gene: TRBJ1-1
CDR3 DNA: TGTGCCAGCAGTTACTCCGGCAGTGAAGCTTTCTTT
CDR3 protein: CASSYSGSEAFF

D gene: TRBD1
clone size: -
V gene: TRBV5-1
J gene: TRBJ2-2
CDR3 DNA: TGCGCCAGCAGCGACCTGACAGGGGTCGGGGAGCTGTTTTTT
CDR3 protein: CASSDLTGVGELFF

D gene: -
clone size: few
V gene: TRBV7-9
J gene: TRBJ2-6
CDR3 DNA: TGTGCCAGCAGCTTGGCTAACGGGGCCGGGGCCAACGTCCTGACTTTC
CDR3 protein: CASSLANGAGANVLTF

D gene: -
clone size: many
V gene: TRBV2
J gene: TRBJ1-1
CDR3 DNA: TGTGCCAGCAGTACCCGACCCAACACTGAAGCTTTCTTT
CDR3 protein: CASSTRPNTEAFF

D gene: TRBD1
clone size: -
V gene: TRBV5-1
J gene: TRBJ2-7
CDR3 DNA: TGCGCCAGCAGCTTGGAGGGGACAGGGGTCCACGAGCAGTACTTC
CDR3 protein: CASSLEGTGVHEQYF

D gene: TRBD2
clone size: few
V gene: TRBV20-1
J gene: TRBJ2-1
CDR3 DNA: TGCAGTGCTAGACGACGAGAGCGGGGTCTCTACAATGAGCAGTTCTTC
CDR3 protein: CSARRRERGLYNEQFF

D gene: -
clone size: -
V gene: TRBV4-1
J gene: TRBJ1-1
CDR3 DNA: TGCGCCAGCAGCCAAGAAGGTGGGCAGGGAAAAGCTGAAGCTTTCTTT
CDR3 protein: CASSQEGGQGKAEAFF

D gene: TRBD2
clone size: -
V gene: TRBV15
J gene: TRBJ2-2
CDR3 DNA: TGTGCCACCAAAGAGGGGCTAGCGGGAAAGACCGGGGAGCTGTTTTTT
CDR3 protein: CATKEGLAGKTGELFF

D gene: -
clone size: -
V gene: TRBV6-2/TRBV6-3
J gene: TRBJ2-1
CDR3 DNA: TGTGCCAGCATAGGGCCGATGCAGTTCTTC
CDR3 protein: CASIGPMQFF

D gene: TRBD1
clone size: -
V gene: TRBV20-1
J gene: TRBJ2-7
CDR3 DNA: TGCAGTGCTAGAGAGGACAGGGGGTATAACGAGCAGTACTTC
CDR3 protein: CSAREDRGYNEQYF

D gene: -
clone size: few
V gene: TRBV14
J gene: TRBJ2-1
CDR3 DNA: TGTGCCAGCAGCCGCACCATGTCCCCTGAGCAGTTCTTC
CDR3 protein: CASSRTMSPEQFF

D gene: TRBD2
clone size: many
V gene: TRBV7-8
J gene: TRBJ2-1
CDR3 DNA: TGTGCCAGCAGCTTGATGACTAGCTCCGATGAGCAGTTCTTC
CDR3 protein: CASSLMTSSDEQFF

D gene: TRBD2
clone size: -
V gene: TRBV18
J gene: TRBJ2-1
CDR3 DNA: TGTGCCAGCTCCCAACCACAGCGGGGGACCTACAATGAGCAGTTCTTC
CDR3 protein: CASSQPQRGTYNEQFF

D gene: -
clone size: many
V gene: TRBV7-2
J gene: TRBJ2-1
CDR3 DNA: TGTGCCAGCAGCTTAGTAAGGGGGGGGGTTCATGAGCAGTTCTTC
CDR3 protein: CASSLVRGGVHEQFF

D gene: -
clone size: -
V gene: TRBV18
J gene: TRBJ2-7
CDR3 DNA: TGTGCCAGCTCACCAGTGAAGAAGGACTACGAGCAGTACTTC
CDR3 protein: CASSPVKKDYEQYF

D gene: -
clone size: -
V gene: TRBV6-5
J gene: TRBJ1-1
CDR3 DNA: TGTGCCAGCAGACGGGACCGATGGAACACTGAAGCTTTCTTT
CDR3 protein: CASRRDRWNTEAFF

D gene: TRBD1
clone size: -
V gene: TRBV12-3/TRBV12-4
J gene: TRBJ2-5
CDR3 DNA: TGTGCCAGCAGAATGCAGGGGGCGGGAGAGACCCAGTACTTC
CDR3 protein: CASRMQGAGETQYF

D gene: TRBD1
clone size: -
V gene: TRBV4-2
J gene: TRBJ2-1
CDR3 DNA: TGTGTCAGCAGCCAAGAAGCAAGCGGACGGACAGGGGACGATAGGCAGTTCTTC
CDR3 protein: CVSSQEASGRTGDDRQFF

D gene: -
clone size: -
V gene: TRBV21-1
J gene: TRBJ1-5
CDR3 DNA: TGTGCCGGGCCCAGGGGCACTCTGAGAACGCCCCAGCATTTT
CDR3 protein: CAGPRGTLRTPQHF

D gene: -
clone size: many
V gene: TRBV29-1
J gene: TRBJ2-5
CDR3 DNA: TGCAGCGTTAGTACTCGGGGCAGACTAAATTTTAAAGAGACCCAGTACTTC
CDR3 protein: CSVSTRGRLNFKETQYF

D gene: TRBD2
clone size: -
V gene: TRBV29-1
J gene: TRBJ2-7
CDR3 DNA: TGCAGCGTTGAATCTGGACTAGCGACCAGACCGTACTTC
CDR3 protein: CSVESGLATRPYF

D gene: -
clone size: -
V gene: TRBV7-2
J gene: TRBJ1-1
CDR3 DNA: TGTGCCAGCAGACTGATGCGGGGTGGCACTGAAGCTTTCTTT
CDR3 protein: CASRLMRGGTEAFF

D gene: TRBD1
clone size: many
V gene: TRBV30
J gene: TRBJ1-2
CDR3 DNA: TGTGCCTGGGCGACCCCAGGGGGCTTCTATGGCTACACCTTC
CDR3 protein: CAWATPGGFYGYTF

D gene: TRBD2
clone size: once
V gene: TRBV20-1
J gene: TRBJ2-3
CDR3 DNA: TGCAGTGCTAGGCCCCAGCGGGGTGCTGGCACAGATACGCAGTATTTT
CDR3 protein: CSARPQRGAGTDTQYF

D gene: -
clone size: many
V gene: TRBV6-5
J gene: TRBJ1-1
CDR3 DNA: TGTGCCAGCACCCAAGGGACCTCCACTGAAGCTTTCTTT
CDR3 protein: CASTQGTSTEAFF

D gene: -
clone size: -
V gene: TRBV11-2
J gene: TRBJ1-1
CDR3 DNA: TGTGCCAGCAGCTCCCTTCGGGCAGCGAGGACTGAAGCTTTCTTT
CDR3 protein: CASSSLRAARTEAFF

D gene: -
clone size: few
V gene: TRBV10-3
J gene: TRBJ2-1
CDR3 DNA: TGTGCCATCAGTGAGGCTAGGGCCGGCGGTGAGCAGTTCTTC
CDR3 protein: CAISEARAGGEQFF

D gene: -
clone size: -
V gene: TRBV5-6
J gene: TRBJ2-3
CDR3 DNA: TGTGCCAGCAGCTTGATGGGGGGCCGCACAGATACGCAGTATTTT
CDR3 protein: CASSLMGGRTDTQYF

D gene: TRBD2
clone size: -
V gene: TRBV3-1
J gene: TRBJ2-1
CDR3 DNA: TGTGCCAGCAGCCCGGATGCCCGGGGGGGCAATGAGCAGTTCTTC
CDR3 protein: CASSPDARGGNEQFF

D gene: TRBD2
clone size: -
V gene: TRBV9
J gene: TRBJ2-5
CDR3 DNA: TGTGCCAGCAGCGTAGAACTAGCGGGGGAGACCCAGTACTTC
CDR3 protein: CASSVELAGETQYF

D gene: -
clone size: -
V gene: TRBV13
J gene: TRBJ2-3
CDR3 DNA: TGTGCCAGCAGCGTGAACCGGAATACGCAGTATTTT
CDR3 protein: CASSVNRNTQYF

D gene: -
clone size: many
V gene: TRBV28
J gene: TRBJ2-3
CDR3 DNA: TGTGCCAGCAGTTCACAGGGGGCGGGGGGAGATACGCAGTATTTT
CDR3 protein: CASSSQGAGGDTQYF

D gene: -
clone size: -
V gene: TRBV9
J gene: TRBJ2-6
CDR3 DNA: TGTGCCAGCAGCGTAGCTCATTCAGCAAGGGCTGGGGCCAACGTCCTGACTTTC
CDR3 protein: CASSVAHSARAGANVLTF

D gene: -
clone size: few
V gene: TRBV5-1
J gene: TRBJ1-2
CDR3 DNA: TGCGCCAGCAGCATAACGTCCAGGGCTACAGACTATGGCTACACCTTC
CDR3 protein: CASSITSRATDYGYTF

D gene: TRBD2
clone size: -
V gene: TRBV20-1
J gene: TRBJ2-1
CDR3 DNA: TGCAGTGCTAGAGATAGCGGGAGGGCCTCCCGCGGTGAGCAGTTCTTC
CDR3 protein: CSARDSGRASRGEQFF

D gene: -
clone size: -
V gene: TRBV10-3
J gene: TRBJ2-1
CDR3 DNA: TGTGCCATCCGGGACCCCTACAATGAGCAGTTCTTC
CDR3 protein: CAIRDPYNEQFF

D gene: TRBD1
clone size: few
V gene: TRBV10-3
J gene: TRBJ1-1
CDR3 DNA: TGTGCCATCGCCCCTACAGGGGTAGGGGGCACTGAAGCTTTCTTT
CDR3 protein: CAIAPTGVGGTEAFF

D gene: TRBD2
clone size: few
V gene: TRBV24-1
J gene: TRBJ2-2
CDR3 DNA: TGTGCCACCAGTCCGTGGACTAGCGGTGTATTCACCGGGGAGCTGTTTTTT
CDR3 protein: CATSPWTSGVFTGELFF

D gene: -
clone size: many
V gene: TRBV12-3/TRBV12-4
J gene: TRBJ1-1
CDR3 DNA: TGTGCCAGCAGTCCCCCCCGCGGGGGGATGGCTGAAGCTTTCTTT
CDR3 protein: CASSPPRGGMAEAFF

D gene: TRBD1
clone size: once
V gene: TRBV29-1
J gene: TRBJ1-2
CDR3 DNA: TGCAGCACACCGGGACAGGGGTACTATGGCTACACCTTC
CDR3 protein: CSTPGQGYYGYTF

D gene: -
clone size: -
V gene: TRBV7-2
J gene: TRBJ2-5
CDR3 DNA: TGTGCCAGCAGTTTCCGTCGGCGGGATGGGCAGTACTTC
CDR3 protein: CASSFRRRDGQYF

D gene: TRBD1
clone size: -
V gene: TRBV5-1
J gene: TRBJ1-1
CDR3 DNA: TGCGCCAGCAGCTCCAGGGGGCAGGTGAGGAACAATGAAGCTTTCTTT
CDR3 protein: CASSSRGQVRNNEAFF

D gene: -
clone size: -
V gene: TRBV6-6
J gene: TRBJ2-7
CDR3 DNA: TGTGCCAGCAATATGGTCCCCGAGCAGTACTTC
CDR3 protein: CASNMVPEQYF

D gene: -
clone size: few
V gene: TRBV12-3/TRBV12-4
J gene: TRBJ2-5
CDR3 DNA: TGTGCCAGCAGCTATTCTTCTCTAGCGCTTGGAGGGACCCAGTACTTC
CDR3 protein: CASSYSSLALGGTQYF

D gene: -
clone size: -
V gene: TRBV3-1
J gene: TRBJ1-2
CDR3 DNA: TGCGCCAGCAGCCAGGTGACAGAATACGGCTACACCTTC
CDR3 protein: CASSQVTEYGYTF

D gene: -
clone size: few
V gene: TRBV12-3/TRBV12-4
J gene: TRBJ1-6
CDR3 DNA: TGTGCCAGCAGTCAACAGAGCTCCTATAATTCACCCCTCCACTTT
CDR3 protein: CASSQQSSYNSPLHF

D gene: -
clone size: -
V gene: TRBV5-4
J gene: TRBJ1-4
CDR3 DNA: TGTGCCAGCAGCTTGGCGGGGGGCTCAGATGAAAAACTGTTTTTT
CDR3 protein: CASSLAGGSDEKLFF

D gene: -
clone size: -
V gene: TRBV4-3
J gene: TRBJ1-1
CDR3 DNA: TGCGCCAGCAGCCAAGATCAGCAGACCACTGAAGCTTTCTTT
CDR3 protein: CASSQDQQTTEAFF

D gene: -
clone size: few
V gene: TRBV3-1
J gene: TRBJ1-6
CDR3 DNA: TGTGCCAGCAGCTATCGCCAGACTAATTCACCCCTCCACTTT
CDR3 protein: CASSYRQTNSPLHF

D gene: -
clone size: -
V gene: TRBV12-3/TRBV12-4
J gene: TRBJ2-2
CDR3 DNA: TGTGCCAGCAGCCCCGTCCCGACGAACACCGGGGAGCTGTTTTTT
CDR3 protein: CASSPVPTNTGELFF

D gene: TRBD2
clone size: -
V gene: TRBV15
J gene: TRBJ2-7
CDR3 DNA: TGTGCCACCAGCAGATCGGGAGGTGGCGAGCAGTACTTC
CDR3 protein: CATSRSGGGEQYF